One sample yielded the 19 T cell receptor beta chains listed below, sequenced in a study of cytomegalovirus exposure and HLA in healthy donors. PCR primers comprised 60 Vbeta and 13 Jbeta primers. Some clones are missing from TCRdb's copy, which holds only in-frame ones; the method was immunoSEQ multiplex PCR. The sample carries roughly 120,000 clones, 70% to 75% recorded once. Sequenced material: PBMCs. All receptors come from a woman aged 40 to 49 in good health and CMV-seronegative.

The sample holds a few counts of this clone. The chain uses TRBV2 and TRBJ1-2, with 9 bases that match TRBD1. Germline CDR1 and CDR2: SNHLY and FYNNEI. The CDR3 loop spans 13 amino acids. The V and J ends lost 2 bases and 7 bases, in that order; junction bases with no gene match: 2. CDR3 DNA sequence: TGTGCCAGCAGTGAATTGACAGGGGGTGGCTACACCTTC. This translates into CASSELTGGGYTF.

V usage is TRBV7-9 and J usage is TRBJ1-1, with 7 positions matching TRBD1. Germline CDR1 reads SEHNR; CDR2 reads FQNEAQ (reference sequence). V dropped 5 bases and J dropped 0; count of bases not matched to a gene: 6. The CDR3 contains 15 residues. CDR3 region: CASSIWTGVNTEAFF. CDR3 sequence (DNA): TGTGCCAGCAGCATATGGACAGGCGTGAACACTGAAGCTTTCTTT.

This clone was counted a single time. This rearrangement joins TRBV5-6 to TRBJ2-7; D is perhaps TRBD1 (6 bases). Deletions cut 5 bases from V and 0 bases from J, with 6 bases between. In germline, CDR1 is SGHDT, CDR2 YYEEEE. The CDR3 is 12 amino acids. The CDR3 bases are TGTGCCAGCAGGGACAGCTCCTACGAGCAGTACTTC. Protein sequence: CASRDSSYEQYF.

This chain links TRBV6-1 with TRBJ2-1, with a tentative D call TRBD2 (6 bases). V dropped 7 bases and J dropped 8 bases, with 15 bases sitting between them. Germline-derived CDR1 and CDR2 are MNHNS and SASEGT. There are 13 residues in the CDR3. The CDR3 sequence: CASMGLASDEQFF. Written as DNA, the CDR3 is TGTGCCAGCATGGGACTGGCTAGTGATGAGCAGTTCTTC.

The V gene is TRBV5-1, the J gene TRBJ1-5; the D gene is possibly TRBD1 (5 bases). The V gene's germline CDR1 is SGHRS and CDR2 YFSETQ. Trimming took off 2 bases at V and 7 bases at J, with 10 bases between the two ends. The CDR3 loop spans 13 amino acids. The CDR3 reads CASSLGGTQPQHF. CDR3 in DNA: TGCGCCAGCAGCTTAGGAGGGACCCAGCCCCAGCATTTT.

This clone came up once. DNA for the CDR3: TGCGCCAGCAGCATACAGGGTACCAACACCGGGGAGCTGTTTTTT. Amino acids: CASSIQGTNTGELFF. The chain combines TRBV5-1 with TRBJ2-2; D is possibly TRBD1 (6 bases). Germline V gene sequence: CDR1 SGHRS, CDR2 YFSETQ. V gave up 4 bases and J gave up 2 bases, with 12 bases separating them. The CDR3 contains 15 residues.

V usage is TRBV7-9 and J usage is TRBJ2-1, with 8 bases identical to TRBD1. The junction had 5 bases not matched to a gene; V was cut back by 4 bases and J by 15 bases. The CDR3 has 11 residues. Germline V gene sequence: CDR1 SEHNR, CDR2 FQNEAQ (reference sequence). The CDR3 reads CASSSGTGLFF. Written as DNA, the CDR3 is TGTGCCAGCAGCTCCGGGACAGGACTGTTCTTC. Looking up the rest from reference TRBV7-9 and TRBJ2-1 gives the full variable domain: DTGVSQNPRHKITKRGQNVTFRCDPISEHNRLYWYRQTLGQGPEFLTYFQNEAQLEKSRLLSDRFSAERPKGSFSTLEIQRTEQGDSAMYLCASSSGTGLFFGPGTRLTVL.

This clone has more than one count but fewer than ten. The CDR3 DNA sequence: TGTGCCAGCAGTTTAGGGCAGGGGGGAGGTAGGCCCCAGCATTTT. It yields the protein CASSLGQGGGRPQHF. The J gene is TRBJ1-5, the V gene TRBV28; 7 nucleotides match TRBD1. The junction had 10 bases not matched to a gene; V was cut back by 2 bases and J by 9 bases. Germline loops: CDR1 MDHEN, CDR2 SYDVKM. CDR3 length: 15 residues.

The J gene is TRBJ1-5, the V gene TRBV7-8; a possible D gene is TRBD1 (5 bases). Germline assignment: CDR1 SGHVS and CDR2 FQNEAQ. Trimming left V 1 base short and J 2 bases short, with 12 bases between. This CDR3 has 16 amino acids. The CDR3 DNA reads TGTGCCAGCAGCTTAGGCGTAGGGGTAGGCAATCAGCCCCAGCATTTT. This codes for CASSLGVGVGNQPQHF.

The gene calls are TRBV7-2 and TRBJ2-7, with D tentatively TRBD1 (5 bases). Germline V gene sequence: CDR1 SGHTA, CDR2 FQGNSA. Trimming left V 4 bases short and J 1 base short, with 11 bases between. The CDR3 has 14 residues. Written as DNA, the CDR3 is TGTGCCAGCAGCTCTTTAGGGGTTTCCTACGAGCAGTACTTC. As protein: CASSSLGVSYEQYF.

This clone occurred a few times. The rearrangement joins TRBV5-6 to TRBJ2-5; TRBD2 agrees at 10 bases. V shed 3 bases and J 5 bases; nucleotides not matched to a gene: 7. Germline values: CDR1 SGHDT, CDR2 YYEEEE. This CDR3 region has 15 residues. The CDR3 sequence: CASSYPSGRDETQYF. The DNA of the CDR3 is TGTGCCAGCAGCTACCCTAGCGGGAGAGATGAGACCCAGTACTTC.

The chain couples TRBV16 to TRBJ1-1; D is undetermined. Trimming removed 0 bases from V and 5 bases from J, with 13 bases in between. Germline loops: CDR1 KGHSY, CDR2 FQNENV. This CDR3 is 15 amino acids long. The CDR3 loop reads CASSQSGGSGTEAFF. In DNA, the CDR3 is TGTGCCAGCAGCCAATCAGGCGGGTCGGGGACTGAAGCTTTCTTT.

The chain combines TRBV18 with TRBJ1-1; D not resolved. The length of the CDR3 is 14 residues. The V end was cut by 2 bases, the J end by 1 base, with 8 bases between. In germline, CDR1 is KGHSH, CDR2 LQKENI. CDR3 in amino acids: CASSPRRGNTEAFF. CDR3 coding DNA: TGTGCCAGCTCACCAAGGCGGGGGAACACTGAAGCTTTCTTT.

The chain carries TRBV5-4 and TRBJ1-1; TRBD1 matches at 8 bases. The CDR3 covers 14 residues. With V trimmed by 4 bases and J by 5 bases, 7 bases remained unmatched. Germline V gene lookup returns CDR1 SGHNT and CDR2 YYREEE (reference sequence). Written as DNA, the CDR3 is TGTGCCAGCAGCACCTGGACAGGGACGACTGAAGCTTTCTTT. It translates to CASSTWTGTTEAFF.

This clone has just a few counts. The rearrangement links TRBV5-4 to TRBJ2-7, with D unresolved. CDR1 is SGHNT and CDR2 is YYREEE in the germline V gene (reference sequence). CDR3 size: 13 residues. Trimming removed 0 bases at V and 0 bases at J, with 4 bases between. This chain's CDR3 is CASSLAHSYEQYF. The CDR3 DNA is TGTGCCAGCAGCTTGGCCCACTCCTACGAGCAGTACTTC. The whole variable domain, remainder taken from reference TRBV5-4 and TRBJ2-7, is ETGVTQSPTHLIKTRGQQVTLRCSSQSGHNTVSWYQQALGQGPQFIFQYYREEENGRGNFPPRFSGLQFPNYSSELNVNALELDDSALYLCASSLAHSYEQYFGPGTRLTVT.

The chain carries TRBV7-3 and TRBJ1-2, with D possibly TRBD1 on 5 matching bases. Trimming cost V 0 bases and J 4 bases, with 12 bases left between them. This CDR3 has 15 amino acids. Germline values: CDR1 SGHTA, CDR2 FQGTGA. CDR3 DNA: TGTGCCAGCAGCTTAACGGCGGGGCCCGGCTATGGCTACACCTTC. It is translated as CASSLTAGPGYGYTF.

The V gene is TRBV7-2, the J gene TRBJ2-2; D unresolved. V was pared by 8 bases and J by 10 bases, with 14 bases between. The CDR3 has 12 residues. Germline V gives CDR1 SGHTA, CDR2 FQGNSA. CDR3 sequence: CASHSRLEELFF. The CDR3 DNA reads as TGTGCCAGCCATTCTAGGCTAGAGGAGCTGTTTTTT.

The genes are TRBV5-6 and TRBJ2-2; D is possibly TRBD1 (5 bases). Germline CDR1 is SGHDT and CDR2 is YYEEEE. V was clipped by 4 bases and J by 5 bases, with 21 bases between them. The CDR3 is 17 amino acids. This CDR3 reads CASSPSELTVRTGELFF. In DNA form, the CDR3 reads TGTGCCAGCAGCCCTTCCGAGTTGACAGTGAGGACCGGGGAGCTGTTTTTT.

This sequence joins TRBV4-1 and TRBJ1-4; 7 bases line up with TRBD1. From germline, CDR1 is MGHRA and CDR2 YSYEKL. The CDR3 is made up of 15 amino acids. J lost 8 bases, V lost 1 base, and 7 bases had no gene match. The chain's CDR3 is CASSQGRGLREKLFF. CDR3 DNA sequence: TGCGCCAGCAGCCAAGGGAGGGGGCTAAGGGAAAAACTGTTTTTT.